One sample yielded the 31 T cell receptor beta chains listed below, sequenced in a study of neurological immune-mediated disorders. TCRdb re-analysed the 5' RACE reads in MiXCR, keeping a single row per CDR3 protein. The profile shows fewer than 65,000 distinct CDR3 sequences, about a tenth of them singletons. What was sequenced was PBMCs. These receptors all come from a man between 65 and 85 years old with HTLV-1-associated myelopathy (HAM/TSP).

This clonotype was picked up many times. This chain links TRBV20-1 with TRBJ1-1; no firm D call. Germline V gives CDR1 DFQATT, CDR2 SNEGSKA (reference sequence). The CDR3 extends over 18 amino acids. V dropped 0 bases and J dropped 0 bases, with 20 bases sitting between them. This chain's CDR3 is CSAREVGGARPVNTEAFF. The CDR3 bases are TGCAGTGCTAGAGAGGTAGGAGGAGCCCGTCCGGTGAACACTGAAGCTTTCTTT.

This clonotype was detected many times. V gene TRBV6-1 combines with J gene TRBJ1-5; D may be TRBD1 (5 bases). This CDR3 is 15 amino acids long. Trimming took off 4 bases at V and 6 bases at J, with 16 bases between the two ends. CDR1 MNHNS and CDR2 SASEGT come from the germline V gene. The CDR3 bases are TGTGCCAGCAGTGGGGGAGGGACCGGAGCTCAGCCCCAGCATTTT. Translating it yields CASSGGGTGAQPQHF.

There are many counts of this clonotype. The rearrangement uses TRBV20-1 and TRBJ2-4, with 8 bases that match TRBD1. CDR3 length: 19 residues. V lost 5 bases to trimming and J lost 2 bases; unmatched junction nucleotides: 20. The germline gives CDR1 DFQATT, CDR2 SNEGSKA (reference sequence). CDR3 in amino acids: CSAEDPAPGTGASKNIQYF. The CDR3 DNA sequence: TGCAGTGCTGAGGACCCAGCCCCAGGGACAGGAGCCTCCAAAAACATTCAGTACTTC.

This clonotype counts as medium-sized. This chain links TRBV12-3 or TRBV12-4 with TRBJ1-5; 7 nucleotides agree with TRBD1. The CDR3 is 17 amino acids. The V segment lost 1 base and the J segment 1 base; nucleotides outside the gene matches: 7. CDR3 protein: CASSLVGGRGSNQPQHF. CDR3 DNA sequence: TGTGCCAGCAGTTTAGTCGGGGGCAGGGGGAGCAATCAGCCCCAGCATTTT.

There are many counts of this clonotype. The gene calls are TRBV6-4 and TRBJ2-3; D is perhaps TRBD2 (6 bases). Trimming pared 0 bases from V and 1 base from J, leaving 8 bases between. Germline V CDR1 and CDR2: MRHNA, SNTAGT. The length of the CDR3 is 15 residues. As DNA, the CDR3 is TGTGCCAGCAGTGACTCGCCTAGCGGCACAGATACGCAGTATTTT. This gives the protein CASSDSPSGTDTQYF.

This clonotype has ten or more counts. The genes are TRBV4-3 and TRBJ2-3; 8 bases line up with TRBD1. CDR3 length: 15 amino acids. The V gene's germline CDR1 is LGHNA and CDR2 YSLEER. The ends lost 3 bases at V and 14 bases at J; junction bases unmatched: 16. CDR3 protein: CASSHHLRDRGGGYF. CDR3 nucleotide sequence: TGCGCCAGCAGCCATCACCTCAGAGACAGGGGAGGAGGGTATTTT.

This clonotype was counted at least ten times. The V gene is TRBV27, the J gene TRBJ2-7; TRBD2 agrees at 11 bases. J gave up 6 bases and V 3 bases, and 7 bases lay outside the gene matches. Germline values: CDR1 MNHEY, CDR2 SMNVEV (reference sequence). The CDR3 has 15 residues. The CDR3 nucleotides read TGTGCCAGCAGTTTCTTTAGCGGGAGGGAAGGCGAGCAGTACTTC. Residues: CASSFFSGREGEQYF.

This clonotype was observed many times. This chain joins TRBV7-9 and TRBJ1-1; 8 bases map to TRBD1. V shed 4 bases and J 1 base; nucleotides not matched to a gene: 14. This CDR3 contains 18 residues. CDR1 and CDR2 (germline): SEHNR, FQNEAQ (reference sequence). The CDR3 sequence is CASSWVSGTGLPNTEAFF. CDR3 DNA sequence: TGTGCCAGCAGCTGGGTTTCCGGGACAGGACTACCGAACACTGAAGCTTTCTTT.

The table lists this clonotype with many counts. The rearrangement uses TRBV29-1 and TRBJ2-2; 9 nucleotides align to TRBD2. With 4 bases clipped from V and 6 bases from J, the junction kept 21 bases outside the gene matches. The CDR3 consists of 19 residues. Germline CDR1 SQVTM, CDR2 ANQGSEA. CDR3 coding DNA: TGCAGCGTTGTTCTATGGATGAATAGCGGGAGTAAGGGTTCCGGGGAGCTGTTTTTT. Encoded protein: CSVVLWMNSGSKGSGELFF.

This clonotype was seen many times. The rearrangement uses TRBV9 and TRBJ1-2, with D unresolved. Trimming left V 4 bases short and J 5 bases short, with 18 bases between. The CDR3 is made up of 15 amino acids. Germline V gene sequence: CDR1 SGDLS, CDR2 YYNGEE. The DNA for the CDR3 is TGTGCCAGCAGCCCAGAGTGGTCGGCAAGGTATGGCTACACCTTC. Translation gives CASSPEWSARYGYTF.

This clonotype appeared many times. The chain is built from TRBV7-9 and TRBJ1-5, with 12 bases lining up with TRBD1. In germline, CDR1 is SEHNR, CDR2 FQNEAQ (reference sequence). The CDR3 length is 15 residues. V gave up 4 bases and J gave up 7 bases; unmatched junction bases: 5. CDR3 in DNA: TGTGCCAGCAGCTCTGGGGACAGGGGGCGGCAGCCCCAGCATTTT. As protein: CASSSGDRGRQPQHF. Full variable domain (outside the CDR3, taken from reference TRBV7-9 and TRBJ1-5): DTGVSQNPRHKITKRGQNVTFRCDPISEHNRLYWYRQTLGQGPEFLTYFQNEAQLEKSRLLSDRFSAERPKGSFSTLEIQRTEQGDSAMYLCASSSGDRGRQPQHFGDGTRLSIL.

This clonotype was found many times. V is TRBV5-1 and J is TRBJ2-7; possible D gene TRBD2, 5 bases. The CDR3 is 14 amino acids. The germline V gene encodes CDR1 SGHRS and CDR2 YFSETQ. V shed 1 base and J shed 7 bases, with 15 bases lying between them. CDR3 amino acids: CASSLRAATGEQYF. CDR3 DNA sequence: TGCGCCAGCAGCTTGCGGGCCGCGACGGGGGAGCAGTACTTC.

This clonotype was counted many times. The DNA of the CDR3 is TGTGCCAGCAGCCCACGAGTTTCCGGGAGGGGTTCCTACGAGCAGTACTTC. This translates into CASSPRVSGRGSYEQYF. The J gene is TRBJ2-7, the V gene TRBV3-1; 8 bases align to TRBD2. Germline lookup yields CDR1 LGHDT and CDR2 YNNKEL (reference sequence). The CDR3 is 17 amino acids. The trim removed 4 bases at V and 1 base at J, leaving 12 bases unmatched.

At least ten counts were recorded for this clonotype. The rearrangement uses TRBV7-9 and TRBJ2-7; D gene ambiguous. The CDR3 is 12 amino acids. Looked up from germline, CDR1 is SEHNR and CDR2 is FQNEAQ (reference sequence). With 5 bases removed from V and 6 bases from J, the gap between germline ends came to 11 bases. DNA of the CDR3: TGTGCCAGCAGCACCCCCGTAAGCGAGCAGTACTTC. This encodes CASSTPVSEQYF. The complete variable domain, with remaining parts taken from reference TRBV7-9 and TRBJ2-7, reads DTGVSQNPRHKITKRGQNVTFRCDPISEHNRLYWYRQTLGQGPEFLTYFQNEAQLEKSRLLSDRFSAERPKGSFSTLEIQRTEQGDSAMYLCASSTPVSEQYFGPGTRLTVT.

The sample holds one count of this clonotype. V usage is TRBV6-5 and J usage is TRBJ1-4, with no clear D. V was trimmed by 6 bases and J by 8 bases, leaving 13 bases between them. The CDR3 totals 13 residues. In germline, CDR1 is MNHEY, CDR2 SVGAGI. In DNA, the CDR3 is TGTGCCAGCAGACCTTATACTCGCGAAAAACTGTTTTTT. This sequence encodes CASRPYTREKLFF.

CDR3 nucleotide sequence: TGCGCCAGCAGCTGGGGGTCTCAGGAAAACACCATATATTTT. Translating gives CASSWGSQENTIYF. The J gene is TRBJ1-3, the V gene TRBV5-1; a weak D match, TRBD1 (5 bases). V was shortened by 3 bases and J by 6 bases, with 13 bases between the two germline ends. The CDR3 covers 14 residues. Germline V gene sequence: CDR1 SGHRS, CDR2 YFSETQ.

This clonotype has a count of ten or more. The chain is built from TRBV20-1 and TRBJ2-7, with D tentatively TRBD2 (6 bases). V was clipped by 3 bases and J by 2 bases, with 11 bases between them. The CDR3 runs to 13 residues. The germline CDR1 and CDR2 sequences are DFQATT and SNEGSKA (reference sequence). CDR3 coding DNA: TGCAGTGCTAGCAACCGGGAGACCTACGAGCAGTACTTC. It yields the protein CSASNRETYEQYF.

This clonotype was observed at least ten times. This chain links TRBV20-1 with TRBJ1-1; D is uncertain. The CDR3 runs 13 residues. Trimming pared 3 bases from V and 4 bases from J, leaving 12 bases between. Germline CDR1 is DFQATT and CDR2 is SNEGSKA (reference sequence). The CDR3 spells CSASPGLATEAFF. The CDR3 DNA reads as TGCAGTGCTAGTCCAGGCCTGGCCACTGAAGCTTTCTTT.

This clonotype has ten or more counts. The chain uses TRBV14 and TRBJ2-1, with D maybe TRBD1 (6 bases). CDR3 length: 21 amino acids. The V gene lost 4 bases and the J gene lost 4 bases, with 32 bases spanning the gap. Germline V CDR1 and CDR2: SGHDN, FVKESK. Written as DNA, the CDR3 is TGTGCCAGCAGCCGAGATCCAGGACAGAGGAACCGGGACCGGGCTTACAATGAGCAGTTCTTC. The encoded protein is CASSRDPGQRNRDRAYNEQFF. Combining the CDR3 with reference TRBV14 and TRBJ2-1 gives the whole variable domain EAGVTQFPSHSVIEKGQTVTLRCDPISGHDNLYWYRRVMGKEIKFLLHFVKESKQDESGMPNNRFLAERTGGTYSTLKVQPAELEDSGVYFCASSRDPGQRNRDRAYNEQFFGPGTRLTVL.

This clonotype was recorded many times. V usage is TRBV14 and J usage is TRBJ2-7; possibly TRBD1 for D (5 bases). Germline V gene lookup returns CDR1 SGHDN and CDR2 FVKESK. With 6 bases removed from V and 9 bases from J, the gap between germline ends came to 12 bases. This CDR3 has 11 amino acids. The CDR3: CASSIQGPQYF. In nucleotides, the CDR3 is TGTGCCAGCAGTATCCAGGGTCCGCAGTACTTC.

V gene TRBV3-1 combines with J gene TRBJ2-1, with D perhaps matching TRBD2 (6 bases). This CDR3 has 17 residues. Germline assignment: CDR1 LGHDT and CDR2 YNNKEL (reference sequence). The CDR3 DNA sequence: TGTGCAAACAGTCTGGGGTACAGCGGGCGAGAAGGTGCTGAGCAGTTCTTC. Its protein product is CANSLGYSGREGAEQFF.

This clonotype occurred many times. The V and J genes are TRBV29-1 and TRBJ2-3; TRBD2 agrees at 7 bases. This CDR3 contains 12 residues. J gave up 3 bases and V 4 bases, and 1 base lay outside the gene matches. The germline CDR1 and CDR2 sequences are SQVTM and ANQGSEA. The chain's CDR3 is CSVVSGTDTQYF. Here the CDR3 DNA reads TGCAGCGTTGTTAGCGGGACAGATACGCAGTATTTT.

This clonotype was detected many times. This chain joins TRBV14 and TRBJ1-6; D is possibly TRBD1 (6 bases). The CDR3 has 13 residues. V lost 6 bases, J lost 10 bases, and 13 bases lay in between. Germline assignment: CDR1 SGHDN and CDR2 FVKESK. The CDR3 is CASSSYRDSPLHF. DNA for the CDR3: TGTGCCAGCAGTTCGTACAGGGACTCACCCCTCCACTTT.

The rearrangement uses TRBV7-8 and TRBJ2-1, with 9 nucleotides matching TRBD2. V was pared by 1 base and J by 7 bases, with 11 bases of the junction left unmatched. This CDR3 contains 17 residues. Germline CDR1 and CDR2: SGHVS and FQNEAQ. In nucleotides, the CDR3 is TGTGCCAGCAGCTTAGATATAACGGGACTAGCACGGAATGAGCAGTTCTTC. Residues: CASSLDITGLARNEQFF.

This clonotype has a count of ten or more. This chain connects TRBV5-1 to TRBJ1-2; D gene ambiguous. In germline, CDR1 is SGHRS, CDR2 YFSETQ. V dropped 0 bases and J dropped 6 bases, with 9 bases sitting between them. This CDR3 comprises 13 residues. The CDR3 reads CASSLAYVDGYTF. The CDR3 DNA follows: TGCGCCAGCAGCTTGGCCTATGTGGATGGCTACACCTTC.

Concerning this clonotype: A read error may be the cause here, since a much bigger clone is one base away. The chain couples TRBV20-1 to TRBJ2-1; 7 bases fit TRBD2. V lost 6 bases to trimming and J lost 0 bases; unmatched junction nucleotides: 11. Germline assignment: CDR1 DFQATT and CDR2 SNEGSKA (reference sequence). There are 16 residues in the CDR3. CDR3 nucleotides: TGCAGTGCCCGGACTACTTGCGGGAGCTCCTACAATGAGCAGTTCTTC. Amino acids: CSARTTCGSSYNEQFF.

This clonotype was seen many times. The chain uses TRBV19 and TRBJ1-1; D is uncertain. CDR1 is LNHDA and CDR2 is SQIVND in the germline V gene (reference sequence). This CDR3 is built from 14 residues. V lost 6 bases and J lost 4, with 15 bases in between. CDR3 sequence (DNA): TGTGCCAGTAGGACCGTCATAATGGGCACTGAAGCTTTCTTT. Translation gives CASRTVIMGTEAFF.

This clonotype was detected ten times or more. The chain recombines TRBV2 with TRBJ2-3; D possibly uses TRBD1 or TRBD2 (5 bases each). V shed 7 bases and J shed 5 bases, with 13 bases lying between them. CDR1 is SNHLY, CDR2 FYNNEI, per germline. This CDR3 comprises 13 residues. In DNA form, the CDR3 reads TGTGCCAGCACTCAGGGACCTCAAGATACGCAGTATTTT. As protein: CASTQGPQDTQYF. Filled out from reference TRBV2 and TRBJ2-3, the complete variable domain reads EPEVTQTPSHQVTQMGQEVILRCVPISNHLYFYWYRQILGQKVEFLVSFYNNEISEKSEIFDDQFSVERPDGSNFTLKIRSTKLEDSAMYFCASTQGPQDTQYFGPGTRLTVL.

The V and J genes are TRBV5-1 and TRBJ2-1; a weak D match, TRBD1 (5 bases). V lost 0 bases to trimming and J lost 1 base, with 8 bases between them. Germline lookup yields CDR1 SGHRS and CDR2 YFSETQ. This CDR3 is built from 15 residues. CDR3 in amino acids: CASSLGQISYNEQFF. CDR3 in DNA: TGCGCCAGCAGCTTGGGACAGATTTCCTACAATGAGCAGTTCTTC.

This clonotype was recorded at least ten times. V is TRBV5-6 and J is TRBJ1-1; D uncertain. Germline CDR1 and CDR2: SGHDT and YYEEEE. V was cut by 4 bases and J by 1 base, with 17 bases left in between. CDR3 length equals 16 residues. CDR3: CASSNWGSYSNTEAFF. The CDR3 DNA reads as TGTGCCAGCAGCAACTGGGGTAGCTACTCGAACACTGAAGCTTTCTTT.

This clonotype was observed a handful of times. J is TRBJ1-5 and V is TRBV18; D call uncertain. Germline V gene lookup returns CDR1 KGHSH and CDR2 LQKENI. There are 13 residues in the CDR3. V lost 1 base and J lost 7, with 8 bases in between. CDR3 residues: CASSPQSGQPQHF. The CDR3, as DNA: TGTGCCAGCTCACCACAGTCTGGGCAGCCCCAGCATTTT. Filled out from reference TRBV18 and TRBJ1-5, the complete variable domain reads NAGVMQNPRHLVRRRGQEARLRCSPMKGHSHVYWYRQLPEEGLKFMVYLQKENIIDESGMPKERFSAEFPKEGPSILRIQQVVRGDSAAYFCASSPQSGQPQHFGDGTRLSIL.